The 6 T cell receptor beta chains in this list originate from one sample, sequenced in a study of vaccination effects on CD4 cells after COVID-19. These receptors lack a known antigen. The repertoire was sequenced with immunoSEQ multiplex PCR; TCRdb's copy has only in-frame clones and lacks some. The sample consists of about 45,000 clones, approximately 72% of them appearing once. Under the ViraFEST assay, PBMC were stimulated with viral peptide pools so that antigen-specific CD4+ T cells expanded. Sequencing was performed afterwards. Isolating CD4+ T cells followed approximately nine days of culture. By PCR, the person was confirmed to have had SARS-CoV-2 infection between March and December 2020. The material sequenced was CD4+ T cells from PBMCs cultured with a peptide pool, taken before COVID-19 vaccination. These receptor sequences come from a human donor who had a prior SARS-CoV-2 infection.

This chain links TRBV7-2 with TRBJ2-5; the D is unclear. The CDR3 spans 13 residues. Germline V gene data show CDR1 as SGHTA and CDR2 as FQGNSA. Trimming took off 6 bases at V and 1 base at J, with 9 bases between the two ends. The CDR3 nucleotides are TGTGCCAGCAGGAGTTCCGCCCAAGAGACCCAGTACTTC. Translating gives CASRSSAQETQYF.

This chain uses TRBV5-1 with TRBJ2-7; 9 bases match TRBD1. The trim removed 4 bases at V and 0 bases at J, leaving 5 bases unmatched. Looked up from germline, CDR1 is SGHRS and CDR2 is YFSETQ. The length of the CDR3 is 15 residues. Written as DNA, the CDR3 is TGCGCCAGCAGCGCCACAGGGGGCGACTCCTACGAGCAGTACTTC. It codes for CASSATGGDSYEQYF.

The genes are TRBV3-1 (or the pseudogene TRBV3-2) and TRBJ1-3; D unclear. The CDR3 has 17 residues. CDR1 and CDR2 from the germline V gene are LGHDT and YNNKEL (reference sequence). V lost 5 bases to trimming and J lost 7 bases, with 24 bases between them. CDR3 in DNA: TGTGCCAGCAGCGAGCGAGGAGGCCAATTAGGTTGGAACACCATATATTTT. This translates into CASSERGGQLGWNTIYF.

The J gene is TRBJ1-1, the V gene TRBV18, with D unresolved. Germline CDR1 KGHSH, CDR2 LQKENI. This CDR3 has 12 residues. The V end was cut by 4 bases, the J end by 5 bases, with 8 bases between. DNA for the CDR3: TGTGCCAGCTCACTGGGTTTGACTGAAGCTTTCTTT. This sequence encodes CASSLGLTEAFF.

CDR3 nucleotide sequence: TGTGCCAGCAGCTTAGTTGGCGGGGGGGCGCGGAATGAGCAGTTCTTC. The encoded protein is CASSLVGGGARNEQFF. The chain employs TRBV7-2 and TRBJ2-1; the match to TRBD2 covers 9 bases. The CDR3 has 16 residues. V lost 1 base to trimming and J lost 7 bases; unmatched junction nucleotides: 8. The germline gives CDR1 SGHTA, CDR2 FQGNSA.

This clone was counted a few times. The rearrangement joins TRBV24-1 to TRBJ2-3; 8 bases match TRBD2. The trim removed 0 bases at V and 4 bases at J, leaving 11 bases unmatched. Per germline, CDR1 KGHDR and CDR2 SFDVKD. The CDR3 spans 18 residues. CDR3 coding DNA: TGTGCCACCAGTGATTTGCGAATCGGGAGGGCTGGTGCAGATACGCAGTATTTT. This translates into CATSDLRIGRAGADTQYF.